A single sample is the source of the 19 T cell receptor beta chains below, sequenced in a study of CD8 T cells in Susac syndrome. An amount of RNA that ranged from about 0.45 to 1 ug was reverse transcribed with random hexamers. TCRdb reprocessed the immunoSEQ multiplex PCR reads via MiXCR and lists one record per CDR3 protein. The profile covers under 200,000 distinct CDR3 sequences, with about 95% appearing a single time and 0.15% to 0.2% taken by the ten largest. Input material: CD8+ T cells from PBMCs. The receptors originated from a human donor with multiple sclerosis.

The CDR3 DNA follows: TGTGCCACACCTTCAGGGACTAACTATGGCTACACCTTC. It yields the protein CATPSGTNYGYTF. The chain is built from TRBV15 and TRBJ1-2, with D perhaps TRBD1 (5 bases). V gave up 9 bases and J gave up 0 bases, with 11 bases separating them. Germline values: CDR1 LNHNV, CDR2 YYDKDF (reference sequence). The CDR3 extends over 13 amino acids.

The CDR3 DNA follows: TGTGCCAGCAGTTTATCGAGGCTTAGCGACAAGTACTTC. Amino acids: CASSLSRLSDKYF. The gene calls are TRBV27 and TRBJ2-7, with a possible D match to TRBD2 (5 bases). Looked up from germline, CDR1 is MNHEY and CDR2 is SMNVEV (reference sequence). The CDR3 length is 13 residues. Trimming stripped 0 bases from V and 11 bases from J, with 14 bases between.

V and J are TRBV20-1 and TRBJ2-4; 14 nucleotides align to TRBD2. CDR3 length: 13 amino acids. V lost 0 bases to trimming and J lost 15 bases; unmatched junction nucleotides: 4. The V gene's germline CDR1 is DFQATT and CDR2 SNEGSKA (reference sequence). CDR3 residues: CSARDGTSGSMYF. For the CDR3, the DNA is TGCAGTGCTAGAGACGGGACTAGCGGGAGTATGTACTTC.

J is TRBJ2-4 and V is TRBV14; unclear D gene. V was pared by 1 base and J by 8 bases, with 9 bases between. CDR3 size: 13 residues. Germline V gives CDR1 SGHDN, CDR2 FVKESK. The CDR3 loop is CASSQAGLDIQYF. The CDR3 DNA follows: TGTGCCAGCAGCCAAGCTGGGCTAGACATTCAGTACTTC.

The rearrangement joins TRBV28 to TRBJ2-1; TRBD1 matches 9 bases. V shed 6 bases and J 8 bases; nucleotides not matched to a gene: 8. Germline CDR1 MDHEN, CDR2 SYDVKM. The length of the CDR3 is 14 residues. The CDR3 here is CASSPPGQGDEQFF. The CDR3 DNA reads TGTGCCAGCAGCCCTCCGGGACAGGGTGATGAGCAGTTCTTC.

The CDR3 loop is CASSITTGEETQYF. CDR3 coding DNA: TGTGCCAGCAGCATCACAACAGGGGAAGAGACCCAGTACTTC. This chain links TRBV7-9 with TRBJ2-5, with TRBD1 matching over 7 bases. Germline V gene data show CDR1 as SEHNR and CDR2 as FQNEAQ (reference sequence). The CDR3 length is 14 residues. Trimming at V came to 5 bases and at J to 3 bases, leaving 6 bases not matched to a gene.

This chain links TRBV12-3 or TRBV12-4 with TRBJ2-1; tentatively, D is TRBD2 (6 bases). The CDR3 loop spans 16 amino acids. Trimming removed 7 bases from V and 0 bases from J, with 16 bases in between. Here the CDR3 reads CASTGTPHSSYNEQFF. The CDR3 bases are TGTGCCAGCACCGGGACTCCGCATAGCTCCTACAATGAGCAGTTCTTC.

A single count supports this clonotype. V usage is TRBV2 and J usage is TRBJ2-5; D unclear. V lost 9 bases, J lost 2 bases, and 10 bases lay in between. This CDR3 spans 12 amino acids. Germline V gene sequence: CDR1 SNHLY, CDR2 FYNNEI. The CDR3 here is CASAWQQETQYF. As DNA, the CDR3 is TGTGCCAGTGCTTGGCAGCAAGAGACCCAGTACTTC.

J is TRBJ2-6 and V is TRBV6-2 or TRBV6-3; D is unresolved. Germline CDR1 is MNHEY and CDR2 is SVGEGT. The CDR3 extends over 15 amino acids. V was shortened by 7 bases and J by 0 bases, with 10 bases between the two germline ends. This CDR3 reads CASTPIFSGANVLTF. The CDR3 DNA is TGTGCCAGCACCCCTATCTTCTCTGGGGCCAACGTCCTGACTTTC.

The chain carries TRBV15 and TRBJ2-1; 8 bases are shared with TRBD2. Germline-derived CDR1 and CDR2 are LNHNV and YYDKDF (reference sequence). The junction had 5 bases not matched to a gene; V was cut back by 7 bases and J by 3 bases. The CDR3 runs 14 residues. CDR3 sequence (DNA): TGTGCCACCACGGGGGGGGCCAACTACAATGAGCAGTTCTTC. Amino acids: CATTGGANYNEQFF. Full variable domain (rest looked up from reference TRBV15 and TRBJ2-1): DAMVIQNPRYQVTQFGKPVTLSCSQTLNHNVMYWYQQKSSQAPKLLFHYYDKDFNNEADTPDNFQSRRPNTSFCFLDIRSPGLGDTAMYLCATTGGANYNEQFFGPGTRLTVL.

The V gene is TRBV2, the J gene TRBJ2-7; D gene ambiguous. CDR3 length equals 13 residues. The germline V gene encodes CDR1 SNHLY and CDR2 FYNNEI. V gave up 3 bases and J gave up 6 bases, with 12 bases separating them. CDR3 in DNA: TGTGCCAGCAGTGAGGGTGTCAGCAGCGAGCAGTACTTC. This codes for CASSEGVSSEQYF. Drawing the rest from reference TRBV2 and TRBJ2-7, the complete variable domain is EPEVTQTPSHQVTQMGQEVILRCVPISNHLYFYWYRQILGQKVEFLVSFYNNEISEKSEIFDDQFSVERPDGSNFTLKIRSTKLEDSAMYFCASSEGVSSEQYFGPGTRLTVT.

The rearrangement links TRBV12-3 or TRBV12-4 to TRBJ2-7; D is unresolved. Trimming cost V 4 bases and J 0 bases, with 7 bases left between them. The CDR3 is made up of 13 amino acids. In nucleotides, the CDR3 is TGTGCCAGCAGTTCCGAACCCTCCTACGAGCAGTACTTC. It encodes CASSSEPSYEQYF.

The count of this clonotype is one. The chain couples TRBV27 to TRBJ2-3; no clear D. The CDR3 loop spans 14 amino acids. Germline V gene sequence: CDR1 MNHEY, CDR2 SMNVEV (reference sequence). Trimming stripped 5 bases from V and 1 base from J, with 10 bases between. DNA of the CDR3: TGTGCCAGCAGTCCATACTGGGGCACAGATACGCAGTATTTT. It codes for CASSPYWGTDTQYF.

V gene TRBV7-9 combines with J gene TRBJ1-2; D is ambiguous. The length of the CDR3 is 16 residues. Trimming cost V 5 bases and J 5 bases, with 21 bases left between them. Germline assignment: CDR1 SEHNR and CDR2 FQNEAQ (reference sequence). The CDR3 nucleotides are TGTGCCAGCAGCCACCCTGGGATCCAACAACGATATGGCTACACCTTC. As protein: CASSHPGIQQRYGYTF.

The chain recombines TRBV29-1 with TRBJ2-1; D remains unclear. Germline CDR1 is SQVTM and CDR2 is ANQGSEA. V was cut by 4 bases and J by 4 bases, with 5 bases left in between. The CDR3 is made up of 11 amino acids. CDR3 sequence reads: CSVVGYNEQFF. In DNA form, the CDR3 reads TGCAGCGTTGTCGGTTACAATGAGCAGTTCTTC.

The CDR3 loop reads CSADQGGSSYEQYF. The CDR3, as DNA: TGCAGTGCCGACCAGGGCGGGAGCTCCTACGAGCAGTACTTC. The gene calls are TRBV20-1 and TRBJ2-7; 7 bases are shared with TRBD2. Germline V gives CDR1 DFQATT, CDR2 SNEGSKA (reference sequence). There are 14 residues in the CDR3. V trimming: 6 bases; J trimming: 0 bases; junction bases outside the gene matches: 8.

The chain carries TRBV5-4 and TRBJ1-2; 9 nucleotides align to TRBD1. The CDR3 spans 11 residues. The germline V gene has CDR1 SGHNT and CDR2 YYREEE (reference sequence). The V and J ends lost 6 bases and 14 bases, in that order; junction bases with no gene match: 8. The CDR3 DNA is TGTGCCAGCACCCGGGACAGGGTGAGAACCTTC. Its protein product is CASTRDRVRTF.

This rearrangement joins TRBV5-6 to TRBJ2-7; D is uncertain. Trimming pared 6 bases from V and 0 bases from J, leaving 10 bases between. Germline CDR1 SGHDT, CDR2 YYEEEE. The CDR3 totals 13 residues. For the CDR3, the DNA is TGTGCCAGCACCCCCGCGTCCTCCTACGAGCAGTACTTC. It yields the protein CASTPASSYEQYF.

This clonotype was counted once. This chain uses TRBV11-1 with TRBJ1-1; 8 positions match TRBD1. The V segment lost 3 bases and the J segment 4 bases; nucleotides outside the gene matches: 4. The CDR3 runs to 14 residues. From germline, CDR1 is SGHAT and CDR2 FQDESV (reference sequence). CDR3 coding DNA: TGTGCCAGCAGCTTGGCCGACAGGGGCACTGAAGCTTTCTTT. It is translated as CASSLADRGTEAFF.